These 28 T cell receptor beta chains share one sample of origin, sequenced in a study. TCRdb reprocessed the RT-PCR reads with MiXCR, giving one entry per CDR3 protein. The profile shows about 680,000 distinct CDR3 sequences, 14% of them singletons. Material: memory CD4+ T cells from blood. These TCRs come from a female donor in good health, serving as a healthy control.

This clonotype was detected many times. This chain uses TRBV4-2 with TRBJ2-7, with D possibly TRBD2 on 6 matching bases. The length of the CDR3 is 16 residues. The germline V and J ends were trimmed by 0 bases and 7 bases, with 19 bases remaining between them. Germline CDR1 and CDR2: LGHNA and YNFKEQ. CDR3 amino acids: CASSQDLWASVGEQYF. As DNA, the CDR3 is TGTGCCAGCAGCCAAGATTTATGGGCTAGCGTAGGGGAGCAGTACTTC.

This clonotype was counted a few times. Its ends do not fully match the called genes, so a read error is possible. J is TRBJ1-5 and V is TRBV5-6; weak D call: TRBD1 (5 bases). This CDR3 is 14 amino acids long. Germline-derived CDR1 and CDR2 are SGHDT and YYEEEE. CDR3: CASSLGQGKQPQHF. The CDR3 DNA follows: TGTGCCAGCAGCTTGGGGCAGGGCAAACAGCCCCAGCATTTT. Looking up the rest from reference TRBV5-6 and TRBJ1-5 gives the full variable domain: DAGVTQSPTHLIKTRGQQVTLRCSPKSGHDTVSWYQQALGQGPQFIFQYYEEEERQRGNFPDRFSGHQFPNYSSELNVNALLLGDSALYLCASSLGQGKQPQHFGDGTRLSIL.

A remark on this clonotype: At one of its ends the junction is not consistent with the germline gene, which may arise from a read error. The V call is TRBV4-1, the J call TRBJ1-2; D remains ambiguous. CDR1 is MGHRA, CDR2 YSYEKL, per germline. This CDR3 has 12 amino acids. DNA of the CDR3: TGCGCCAGCGGCCAAGGGAACTATGGCTACACCTTC. This encodes CASGQGNYGYTF.

The rearrangement uses TRBV27 and TRBJ2-2; D possibly corresponds to TRBD2 (6 bases). Germline V gene lookup returns CDR1 MNHEY and CDR2 SMNVEV (reference sequence). The CDR3 consists of 17 residues. Deletions cut 6 bases from V and 6 bases from J, with 23 bases between. CDR3 loop: CASSLIFTGEGPGELFF. CDR3 DNA: TGTGCCAGCAGCCTGATCTTTACGGGAGAGGGTCCCGGGGAGCTGTTTTTT.

There are a few counts of this clonotype. The gene calls are TRBV7-2 and TRBJ1-3; possibly TRBD1 for D (6 bases). Germline CDR1 is SGHTA and CDR2 is FQGNSA. V was trimmed by 5 bases and J by 2 bases, leaving 10 bases between them. This CDR3 comprises 14 residues. As DNA, the CDR3 is TGTGCCAGCAGCCGGACAGCTACTGGAAACACCATATATTTT. This translates into CASSRTATGNTIYF. The full variable domain, with the rest looked up from reference TRBV7-2 and TRBJ1-3, is GAGVSQSPSNKVTEKGKDVELRCDPISGHTALYWYRQSLGQGLEFLIYFQGNSAPDKSGLPSDRFSAERTGGSVSTLTIQRTQQEDSAVYLCASSRTATGNTIYFGEGSWLTVV.

This clonotype was seen a handful of times. The rearrangement uses TRBV20-1 and TRBJ1-5; no firm D call. Germline V gives CDR1 DFQATT, CDR2 SNEGSKA (reference sequence). Deletions cut 6 bases from V and 6 bases from J, with 21 bases between. The length of the CDR3 is 15 residues. The CDR3 sequence: CSATQRAISGQPQHF. The CDR3 DNA follows: TGCAGTGCCACCCAAAGGGCAATATCGGGTCAGCCCCAGCATTTT.

This clonotype has more than one count but fewer than ten. J is TRBJ1-6 and V is TRBV6-2 or TRBV6-3, with D hard to call. V lost 6 bases and J lost 4, with 13 bases in between. Germline CDR1 MNHEY, CDR2 SVGEGT. This CDR3 spans 15 amino acids. The CDR3 bases are TGTGCCAGCAGCCGGCCGGACCGTTATAATTCACCCCTCCACTTT. Its translation is CASSRPDRYNSPLHF.

The chain couples TRBV29-1 to TRBJ1-1; tentatively, D is TRBD1 (5 bases). V dropped 6 bases and J dropped 10 bases, with 15 bases sitting between them. The CDR3 loop spans 11 amino acids. Germline V gene lookup returns CDR1 SQVTM and CDR2 ANQGSEA. CDR3 DNA sequence: TGCAGCGTGAAAATGGGGCCCCGAGCTTTCTTT. The encoded protein is CSVKMGPRAFF.

This clonotype was observed at least ten times. This chain uses TRBV5-1 with TRBJ1-2, with a possible D match to TRBD1 (5 bases). Germline V gene sequence: CDR1 SGHRS, CDR2 YFSETQ. The CDR3 covers 13 residues. V was clipped by 1 base and J by 4 bases, with 8 bases between them. CDR3 in DNA: TGCGCCAGCAGCTTGAGCCAGGGCTATGGCTACACCTTC. Protein sequence: CASSLSQGYGYTF.

There are a few counts of this clonotype. CDR3 in amino acids: CASSAFLLAGAYEQYF. The DNA of the CDR3 is TGTGCCAGCAGTGCTTTCTTACTAGCGGGAGCCTACGAGCAGTACTTC. The chain carries TRBV6-5 and TRBJ2-7; 11 bases are shared with TRBD2. The CDR3 is made up of 16 amino acids. Germline loops: CDR1 MNHEY, CDR2 SVGAGI. Losses at the gene ends were 5 bases for V and 2 bases for J; bases not matched to a gene: 8.

The rearrangement uses TRBV10-3 and TRBJ1-5; D may be TRBD1 (6 bases). Germline V gene data show CDR1 as ENHRY and CDR2 as SYGVKD. V shed 3 bases and J shed 0 bases, with 12 bases lying between them. The CDR3 has 16 residues. The CDR3 nucleotides are TGTGCCATCAGTGACGGACAGAGCAATAGCAATCAGCCCCAGCATTTT. Protein sequence: CAISDGQSNSNQPQHF.

This clonotype has more than one count but fewer than ten. The chain combines TRBV24-1 with TRBJ2-5, with 8 bases lining up with TRBD2. The CDR3 extends over 14 amino acids. Germline V lookup: CDR1 KGHDR, CDR2 SFDVKD. V was pared by 3 bases and J by 2 bases, with 1 base of the junction left unmatched. The CDR3 nucleotides are TGTGCCACCAGTGATACTAGCGGACAAGAGACCCAGTACTTC. Residues: CATSDTSGQETQYF.

In its sample, this clonotype was seen many times. The chain couples TRBV15 to TRBJ2-7, with unresolved D. The V and J ends lost 4 bases and 3 bases respectively, with 7 bases between them. Germline CDR1 reads LNHNV; CDR2 reads YYDKDF (reference sequence). The CDR3 covers 12 residues. Written as DNA, the CDR3 is TGTGCCACCAGCAAGTCCGGCTACGAGCAGTACTTC. It translates to CATSKSGYEQYF.

This chain uses TRBV11-2 with TRBJ2-7; 7 bases agree with TRBD1. Germline V lookup: CDR1 SGHAT, CDR2 FQNNGV. The V segment lost 5 bases and the J segment 2 bases; nucleotides outside the gene matches: 18. The CDR3 loop spans 18 amino acids. Here the CDR3 reads CASSIQAYRGLRTYEQYF. CDR3 DNA sequence: TGTGCCAGCAGCATCCAAGCTTACAGGGGATTGAGGACCTACGAGCAGTACTTC.

This clonotype was counted ten times or more. The chain uses TRBV12-3 or TRBV12-4 and TRBJ2-7, with D maybe TRBD2 (6 bases). Between the trimmed V and J ends, which lost 5 bases and 3 bases, there was a span of 14 bases. This CDR3 is 14 amino acids long. This chain's CDR3 is CASSPHLAIYEQYF. In DNA form, the CDR3 reads TGTGCCAGCAGTCCCCATCTAGCGATCTACGAGCAGTACTTC.

This clonotype appeared a few times. This chain connects TRBV29-1 to TRBJ1-2, with no clear D. Germline V lookup: CDR1 SQVTM, CDR2 ANQGSEA. Deletions cut 1 base from V and 1 base from J, with 1 base between. This CDR3 comprises 11 residues. The CDR3 is CSVEVNYGYTF. CDR3 nucleotides: TGCAGCGTTGAAGTTAACTATGGCTACACCTTC.

Here the CDR3 reads CASSHNQGDYGYTF. CDR3 DNA sequence: TGCGCCAGCAGCCATAACCAGGGGGACTATGGCTACACCTTC. V usage is TRBV4-3 and J usage is TRBJ1-2; 7 bases fit TRBD1. Germline CDR1 reads LGHNA; CDR2 reads YSLEER. V shed 3 bases and J 3 bases; nucleotides not matched to a gene: 4. CDR3 length: 14 residues.

CDR3 sequence reads: CSARRGPTEAFF. CDR3 in DNA: TGCAGTGCTAGGAGGGGACCCACTGAAGCTTTCTTT. This chain links TRBV20-1 with TRBJ1-1; tentatively, D is TRBD1 (5 bases). Germline values: CDR1 DFQATT, CDR2 SNEGSKA (reference sequence). The CDR3 consists of 12 residues. Trimming stripped 3 bases from V and 4 bases from J, with 9 bases between.

V is TRBV5-1 and J is TRBJ1-2; 11 bases agree with TRBD1. The junction had 5 bases not matched to a gene; V was cut back by 4 bases and J by 0 bases. Germline lookup yields CDR1 SGHRS and CDR2 YFSETQ. This CDR3 is built from 16 residues. CDR3 nucleotides: TGCGCCAGCAGCATCGGGACAGGGGGTGCTAACTATGGCTACACCTTC. Translation gives CASSIGTGGANYGYTF. The whole variable domain, filled in from reference TRBV5-1 and TRBJ1-2, reads KAGVTQTPRYLIKTRGQQVTLSCSPISGHRSVSWYQQTPGQGLQFLFEYFSETQRNKGNFPGRFSGRQFSNSRSEMNVSTLELGDSALYLCASSIGTGGANYGYTFGSGTRLTVV.

This clonotype was seen only a few times. The chain recombines TRBV12-3 or TRBV12-4 with TRBJ2-1; a possible D gene is TRBD1 (6 bases). This CDR3 has 14 amino acids. Trimming pared 7 bases from V and 7 bases from J, leaving 17 bases between. The CDR3, as DNA: TGTGCCAGCAACCCCGGGACACTTGGAAATGAGCAGTTCTTC. Translated, it gives CASNPGTLGNEQFF.

The chain links TRBV5-6 to TRBJ2-1; D assignment may be TRBD1 or TRBD2 (5 bases each). CDR3 length equals 15 residues. Germline values: CDR1 SGHDT, CDR2 YYEEEE. The ends were cut back, 1 base at V and 7 bases at J, with 15 bases in the middle. The CDR3 reads CASSLFGGRGNEQFF. CDR3 DNA: TGTGCCAGCAGCTTGTTTGGGGGACGCGGGAATGAGCAGTTCTTC.

A few counts support this clonotype. The chain is built from TRBV6-2 or TRBV6-3 and TRBJ1-3; D call uncertain. V dropped 7 bases and J dropped 0 bases, with 10 bases sitting between them. The CDR3 is 14 residues long. Germline CDR1 and CDR2: MNHEY and SVGEGT. In DNA, the CDR3 is TGTGCCAGCAAATCGGACGGCTCTGGAAACACCATATATTTT. Translating gives CASKSDGSGNTIYF.

This clonotype was counted many times. This chain links TRBV20-1 with TRBJ2-5; D gene uncertain. The CDR3 spans 13 residues. V lost 3 bases and J lost 4, with 12 bases in between. Germline CDR1 is DFQATT and CDR2 is SNEGSKA (reference sequence). The CDR3, as DNA: TGCAGTGCTAGCGACGGGCCGGGAGAGACCCAGTACTTC. Amino acids: CSASDGPGETQYF.

This clonotype was counted ten times or more. The chain carries TRBV10-3 and TRBJ2-5, with 8 bases lining up with TRBD1. Germline CDR1 ENHRY, CDR2 SYGVKD. The trim removed 5 bases at V and 5 bases at J, leaving 7 bases unmatched. The CDR3 loop spans 14 amino acids. CDR3 nucleotide sequence: TGTGCCATCAGTCCGACAGGGGTTGGGGAGACCCAGTACTTC. Protein sequence: CAISPTGVGETQYF.

Only a few counts were recorded for this clonotype. The chain has TRBV5-1 and TRBJ2-7; D unresolved. This CDR3 contains 13 residues. V was shortened by 1 base and J by 4 bases, with 9 bases between the two germline ends. The germline CDR1 and CDR2 sequences are SGHRS and YFSETQ. As DNA, the CDR3 is TGCGCCAGCAGCTTGCACAGCGAATACGAGCAGTACTTC. This sequence encodes CASSLHSEYEQYF.

V usage is TRBV5-4 and J usage is TRBJ2-5, with TRBD1 as a possible D gene (5 bases). The CDR3 sequence is 14 residues long. Germline V gene lookup returns CDR1 SGHNT and CDR2 YYREEE (reference sequence). V lost 5 bases and J 6 bases, leaving 17 bases between the germline ends. The CDR3 sequence is CASSLIGEMKTQYF. DNA for the CDR3: TGTGCCAGCAGTTTGATAGGGGAAATGAAGACCCAGTACTTC.

V gene TRBV20-1 combines with J gene TRBJ2-7; D not resolved. CDR3 length: 13 residues. V gave up 3 bases and J gave up 7 bases, with 16 bases separating them. CDR1 and CDR2 from the germline V gene are DFQATT and SNEGSKA (reference sequence). The CDR3 nucleotides are TGCAGTGCTAGGGCCGAATTTGGTTTAGAGCAGTACTTC. It encodes CSARAEFGLEQYF.

The rearrangement links TRBV7-2 to TRBJ2-1, with 7 nucleotides matching TRBD1. The CDR3 is made up of 14 amino acids. V lost 6 bases and J lost 4; bases outside the gene matches: 6. CDR1 and CDR2 (germline): SGHTA, FQGNSA. CDR3 DNA: TGTGCCAGCAGACCTGGGACAGTATACAATGAGCAGTTCTTC. This translates into CASRPGTVYNEQFF.